Listed below are T cell receptor beta chains from one sample, sequenced in a study of blood T cell repertoires in COVID-19. The repertoire was sequenced with immunoSEQ multiplex PCR; TCRdb's copy has only in-frame clones and lacks some. The data contain about 130,000 clones, 70% to 90% of them singletons. Sequenced input: peripheral blood. Receptors originate from a woman between 45 and 60 years old who had recovered from COVID-19. CDR3s include the opening cysteine and the closing phenylalanine or tryptophan. Each record gives: CDR3 length, clone size, V gene, J gene, D gene, CDR3 protein, CDR3 DNA. The D gene is left open where the match is weak. Expanded clones are given a class, and other clones once, few, many or no size at all.

cdr3_length: 16
clone_size: few
v_call: TRBV5-6
j_call: TRBJ1-6
d_call: TRBD1
cdr3_aa: CASSAGPHRGNSPLHF
cdr3_nt: TGTGCCAGCAGCGCTGGCCCCCACAGGGGTAATTCACCCCTCCACTTT

cdr3_length: 13
clone_size: -
v_call: TRBV12-3/TRBV12-4
j_call: TRBJ2-7
d_call: -
cdr3_aa: CASSLNSGSQQYF
cdr3_nt: TGTGCCAGCAGTTTAAATTCCGGGAGTCAGCAGTACTTC

cdr3_length: 13
clone_size: -
v_call: TRBV25-1
j_call: TRBJ1-2
d_call: -
cdr3_aa: CASSDIRGGGYTF
cdr3_nt: TGTGCCAGCAGTGATATCAGAGGGGGTGGCTACACCTTC

cdr3_length: 13
clone_size: -
v_call: TRBV19
j_call: TRBJ1-1
d_call: -
cdr3_aa: CASSTLIDTEAFF
cdr3_nt: TGTGCCAGTAGTACCCTAATAGACACTGAAGCTTTCTTT

cdr3_length: 16
clone_size: -
v_call: TRBV20-1
j_call: TRBJ2-3
d_call: TRBD2
cdr3_aa: CSASRLAGGSTDTQYF
cdr3_nt: TGCAGTGCTAGTCGACTAGCGGGAGGGAGCACAGATACGCAGTATTTT

cdr3_length: 13
clone_size: few
v_call: TRBV5-4
j_call: TRBJ1-1
d_call: TRBD1
cdr3_aa: CASSIDGTGEAFF
cdr3_nt: TGTGCCAGCAGCATCGACGGGACAGGAGAAGCTTTCTTT

cdr3_length: 17
clone_size: -
v_call: TRBV5-1
j_call: TRBJ2-3
d_call: TRBD2
cdr3_aa: CASSLTSGGSSTDTQYF
cdr3_nt: TGCGCCAGCAGCTTGACTAGCGGGGGATCGTCCACAGATACGCAGTATTTT

cdr3_length: 14
clone_size: -
v_call: TRBV18
j_call: TRBJ2-2
d_call: TRBD1
cdr3_aa: CASSPTGEVRELFF
cdr3_nt: TGTGCCAGCTCACCTACAGGGGAAGTCCGGGAGCTGTTTTTT

cdr3_length: 14
clone_size: -
v_call: TRBV5-1
j_call: TRBJ1-2
d_call: -
cdr3_aa: CASSLGVSHYGYTF
cdr3_nt: TGCGCCAGCAGCTTAGGGGTCTCGCACTATGGCTACACCTTC

cdr3_length: 15
clone_size: -
v_call: TRBV15
j_call: TRBJ2-1
d_call: -
cdr3_aa: CATSRDPGRYNEQFF
cdr3_nt: TGTGCCACCAGCAGAGATCCTGGCAGATACAATGAGCAGTTCTTC

cdr3_length: 15
clone_size: -
v_call: TRBV5-8
j_call: TRBJ2-2
d_call: TRBD2
cdr3_aa: CASSTGTISTGELFF
cdr3_nt: TGTGCCAGCAGCACCGGGACTATCTCCACCGGGGAGCTGTTTTTT

cdr3_length: 13
clone_size: -
v_call: TRBV11-2
j_call: TRBJ2-7
d_call: TRBD1
cdr3_aa: CASSLGQGLVQYF
cdr3_nt: TGTGCCAGCAGCCTAGGACAGGGCCTTGTGCAGTACTTC

cdr3_length: 13
clone_size: -
v_call: TRBV5-1
j_call: TRBJ1-5
d_call: -
cdr3_aa: CASSSETDQPQHF
cdr3_nt: TGCGCCAGCAGCTCGGAGACAGATCAGCCCCAGCATTTT

cdr3_length: 12
clone_size: -
v_call: TRBV19
j_call: TRBJ1-5
d_call: -
cdr3_aa: CASSMVGQPQHF
cdr3_nt: TGTGCCAGTAGTATGGTCGGTCAGCCCCAGCATTTT

cdr3_length: 13
clone_size: -
v_call: TRBV30
j_call: TRBJ2-1
d_call: -
cdr3_aa: CAWSVPGAHEQFF
cdr3_nt: TGTGCCTGGAGTGTACCAGGTGCCCATGAGCAGTTCTTC

cdr3_length: 15
clone_size: -
v_call: TRBV7-3
j_call: TRBJ1-1
d_call: -
cdr3_aa: CASSLSGSSNTEAFF
cdr3_nt: TGTGCCAGCAGCTTGAGCGGGTCCTCGAACACTGAAGCTTTCTTT

cdr3_length: 15
clone_size: -
v_call: TRBV5-1
j_call: TRBJ2-3
d_call: -
cdr3_aa: CASSAGLGKRDTQYF
cdr3_nt: TGCGCCAGCAGCGCGGGATTAGGGAAGAGAGATACGCAGTATTTT

cdr3_length: 13
clone_size: -
v_call: TRBV6-5
j_call: TRBJ1-1
d_call: -
cdr3_aa: CASRPVQNTEAFF
cdr3_nt: TGTGCCAGCAGACCGGTCCAGAACACTGAAGCTTTCTTT

cdr3_length: 13
clone_size: once
v_call: TRBV2
j_call: TRBJ1-1
d_call: -
cdr3_aa: CASSPTGFTEAFF
cdr3_nt: TGTGCCAGCAGCCCGACAGGATTCACTGAAGCTTTCTTT

cdr3_length: 15
clone_size: -
v_call: TRBV6-5
j_call: TRBJ1-1
d_call: -
cdr3_aa: CASSYERSVNTEAFF
cdr3_nt: TGTGCCAGCAGTTACGAACGGAGTGTGAACACTGAAGCTTTCTTT

cdr3_length: 13
clone_size: -
v_call: TRBV10-3
j_call: TRBJ2-5
d_call: TRBD1
cdr3_aa: CAISEQGAETQYF
cdr3_nt: TGTGCCATCAGTGAGCAGGGGGCAGAGACCCAGTACTTC

cdr3_length: 15
clone_size: -
v_call: TRBV5-1
j_call: TRBJ2-5
d_call: TRBD2
cdr3_aa: CASSLGGTSGETQYF
cdr3_nt: TGCGCCAGCAGCTTGGGGGGGACTAGCGGGGAGACCCAGTACTTC

cdr3_length: 15
clone_size: many
v_call: TRBV27
j_call: TRBJ1-6
d_call: TRBD1
cdr3_aa: CAPIRDRVNVSPLHF
cdr3_nt: TGTGCCCCAATTCGGGACAGGGTAAACGTTTCACCCCTCCACTTT

cdr3_length: 14
clone_size: -
v_call: TRBV2
j_call: TRBJ2-1
d_call: -
cdr3_aa: CASSALALYSEQFF
cdr3_nt: TGTGCCAGCAGTGCCCTTGCCCTTTACAGTGAGCAGTTCTTC

cdr3_length: 17
clone_size: -
v_call: TRBV4-3
j_call: TRBJ2-2
d_call: TRBD2
cdr3_aa: CASSQTLAGAGAGELFF
cdr3_nt: TGCGCCAGCAGCCAAACGCTAGCGGGAGCCGGGGCCGGGGAGCTGTTTTTT

cdr3_length: 14
clone_size: -
v_call: TRBV7-2
j_call: TRBJ2-7
d_call: TRBD1
cdr3_aa: CASWLGQGRLEQYF
cdr3_nt: TGTGCCAGCTGGCTGGGACAGGGGCGTCTCGAGCAGTACTTC

cdr3_length: 19
clone_size: -
v_call: TRBV11-2
j_call: TRBJ1-2
d_call: -
cdr3_aa: CASSLSPWQGNNADYGYTF
cdr3_nt: TGTGCCAGCAGCTTATCACCTTGGCAGGGTAATAATGCTGACTATGGCTACACCTTC

cdr3_length: 16
clone_size: -
v_call: TRBV5-1
j_call: TRBJ1-1
d_call: -
cdr3_aa: CASSLVAGGSNTEAFF
cdr3_nt: TGCGCCAGCAGCTTGGTGGCAGGAGGATCGAACACTGAAGCTTTCTTT

cdr3_length: 14
clone_size: once
v_call: TRBV7-8
j_call: TRBJ1-2
d_call: TRBD1
cdr3_aa: CASSLAGTGEGYTF
cdr3_nt: TGTGCCAGCAGCTTAGCCGGGACAGGGGAAGGCTACACCTTC

cdr3_length: 15
clone_size: -
v_call: TRBV5-1
j_call: TRBJ1-3
d_call: -
cdr3_aa: CASSLGHTSGNTIYF
cdr3_nt: TGCGCCAGCAGCTTGGGGCACACCTCTGGAAACACCATATATTTT

cdr3_length: 16
clone_size: -
v_call: TRBV7-2
j_call: TRBJ2-5
d_call: TRBD2
cdr3_aa: CASRQTSGGGKETQYF
cdr3_nt: TGTGCCAGCAGGCAAACTAGCGGGGGGGGAAAAGAGACCCAGTACTTC

cdr3_length: 16
clone_size: -
v_call: TRBV4-2
j_call: TRBJ2-7
d_call: TRBD2
cdr3_aa: CASSLTLAKSSYEQYF
cdr3_nt: TGTGCCAGCAGCCTTACACTAGCGAAAAGCTCCTACGAGCAGTACTTC

cdr3_length: 15
clone_size: once
v_call: TRBV7-3
j_call: TRBJ1-1
d_call: -
cdr3_aa: CASSLIGGRNTEAFF
cdr3_nt: TGTGCCAGCAGCCTAATCGGGGGGCGGAACACTGAAGCTTTCTTT

cdr3_length: 14
clone_size: -
v_call: TRBV2
j_call: TRBJ1-2
d_call: -
cdr3_aa: CASSEEGRVDGYTF
cdr3_nt: TGTGCCAGCAGTGAAGAGGGCAGGGTTGATGGCTACACCTTC

cdr3_length: 13
clone_size: -
v_call: TRBV6-2/TRBV6-3
j_call: TRBJ2-1
d_call: -
cdr3_aa: CASSYSGPTRGFF
cdr3_nt: TGTGCCAGCAGTTACTCCGGCCCAACCAGGGGGTTCTTC

cdr3_length: 14
clone_size: -
v_call: TRBV27
j_call: TRBJ1-1
d_call: -
cdr3_aa: CASSAPGRGTEAFF
cdr3_nt: TGTGCCAGCAGCGCCCCAGGGAGGGGTACTGAAGCTTTCTTT

cdr3_length: 16
clone_size: -
v_call: TRBV5-4
j_call: TRBJ2-2
d_call: -
cdr3_aa: CASSLGAGMSTGELFF
cdr3_nt: TGTGCCAGCAGCTTGGGTGCAGGGATGAGCACCGGGGAGCTGTTTTTT

cdr3_length: 14
clone_size: -
v_call: TRBV28
j_call: TRBJ1-1
d_call: TRBD1
cdr3_aa: CASSLRGPNTEAFF
cdr3_nt: TGTGCCAGCAGCCTTAGGGGGCCGAACACTGAAGCTTTCTTT

cdr3_length: 14
clone_size: -
v_call: TRBV5-1
j_call: TRBJ1-2
d_call: TRBD1
cdr3_aa: CASSLTGGAIGYTF
cdr3_nt: TGCGCCAGCAGCTTAACAGGGGGCGCGATTGGCTACACCTTC

cdr3_length: 13
clone_size: -
v_call: TRBV7-2
j_call: TRBJ1-5
d_call: TRBD1
cdr3_aa: CASSLEGAQPQHF
cdr3_nt: TGTGCCAGCAGCTTAGAGGGGGCACAGCCCCAGCATTTT

cdr3_length: 14
clone_size: -
v_call: TRBV25-1
j_call: TRBJ2-5
d_call: TRBD2
cdr3_aa: CASSASGGRETQYF
cdr3_nt: TGTGCCAGCAGCGCTAGCGGGGGGAGGGAGACCCAGTACTTC

cdr3_length: 13
clone_size: -
v_call: TRBV11-2
j_call: TRBJ1-1
d_call: -
cdr3_aa: CASAVQSNTEAFF
cdr3_nt: TGTGCCAGCGCCGTGCAGTCGAACACTGAAGCTTTCTTT

cdr3_length: 20
clone_size: -
v_call: TRBV18
j_call: TRBJ2-3
d_call: TRBD2
cdr3_aa: CASSPISWASGASSTDTQYF
cdr3_nt: TGTGCCAGCTCACCAATCTCATGGGCTAGCGGCGCATCTAGCACAGATACGCAGTATTTT

cdr3_length: 12
clone_size: -
v_call: TRBV5-6
j_call: TRBJ2-7
d_call: -
cdr3_aa: CASSRTGYEQYF
cdr3_nt: TGTGCCAGCAGCCGGACTGGCTACGAGCAGTACTTC

cdr3_length: 12
clone_size: -
v_call: TRBV9
j_call: TRBJ2-2
d_call: -
cdr3_aa: CASNTGSGELFF
cdr3_nt: TGTGCCAGCAATACAGGGTCCGGGGAGCTGTTTTTT

cdr3_length: 14
clone_size: -
v_call: TRBV11-3
j_call: TRBJ2-2
d_call: TRBD1
cdr3_aa: CASSGDRVYGELFF
cdr3_nt: TGTGCCAGCAGCGGAGACAGGGTTTACGGGGAGCTGTTTTTT

cdr3_length: 15
clone_size: -
v_call: TRBV9
j_call: TRBJ1-1
d_call: TRBD1
cdr3_aa: CASSADRGRYTEAFF
cdr3_nt: TGTGCCAGCAGCGCCGACAGGGGGCGGTACACTGAAGCTTTCTTT

cdr3_length: 13
clone_size: -
v_call: TRBV11-3
j_call: TRBJ2-3
d_call: -
cdr3_aa: CASSFMGPDTQYF
cdr3_nt: TGTGCCAGCAGCTTTATGGGCCCAGATACGCAGTATTTT

cdr3_length: 12
clone_size: -
v_call: TRBV28
j_call: TRBJ2-5
d_call: TRBD1
cdr3_aa: CASKTGGETQYF
cdr3_nt: TGTGCCAGCAAGACAGGGGGAGAGACCCAGTACTTC

cdr3_length: 14
clone_size: medium-sized
v_call: TRBV11-3
j_call: TRBJ2-2
d_call: TRBD1
cdr3_aa: CASSLTGYTGELFF
cdr3_nt: TGTGCCAGCAGCCTGACAGGGTACACCGGGGAGCTGTTTTTT

cdr3_length: 14
clone_size: -
v_call: TRBV29-1
j_call: TRBJ2-1
d_call: -
cdr3_aa: CSVEKGYTYNEQFF
cdr3_nt: TGCAGCGTTGAAAAGGGGTACACCTACAATGAGCAGTTCTTC

cdr3_length: 14
clone_size: -
v_call: TRBV28
j_call: TRBJ1-4
d_call: -
cdr3_aa: CASSSPGESEKLFF
cdr3_nt: TGTGCCAGCAGTTCCCCAGGGGAATCCGAAAAACTGTTTTTT

cdr3_length: 15
clone_size: -
v_call: TRBV4-3
j_call: TRBJ2-1
d_call: TRBD2
cdr3_aa: CASSLSGRAYNEQFF
cdr3_nt: TGCGCCAGCAGCCTTAGCGGGAGGGCCTACAATGAGCAGTTCTTC

cdr3_length: 16
clone_size: -
v_call: TRBV10-3
j_call: TRBJ1-6
d_call: TRBD1
cdr3_aa: CAISEGGQGPNSPLHF
cdr3_nt: TGTGCCATCAGTGAAGGGGGACAGGGACCCAATTCACCCCTCCACTTT

cdr3_length: 16
clone_size: -
v_call: TRBV5-4
j_call: TRBJ1-2
d_call: TRBD1
cdr3_aa: CASSPDLNRGSYGYTF
cdr3_nt: TGTGCCAGCAGCCCGGACTTAAACAGGGGATCCTATGGCTACACCTTC